The TCR beta chain under discussion was sequenced for a study of OX40 agonist ivuxolimab in advanced cancers. The study's findings and limits: Clonal expansion by week 6 occurred in CD4+ and CD8+ blood T cells (at 0.1 to 3.0 mg/kg).

V was cut by 2 bases and J by 1 base, with 8 bases left in between. Germline lookup yields CDR1 SGHTA and CDR2 FQGNSA. The CDR3 sequence is 14 residues long. A remark on this clone: No antigen is known for it.

TCRdb keeps only in-frame clones here, not all; method: immunoSEQ multiplex PCR. This sample has around 140,000 clones, with more than 85% found just once. Sequencing was performed on CD4+ or CD8+ T cells sorted from blood, taken in a trial of the OX40 agonist ivuxolimab. This clonotype was obtained from an adult with an advanced solid tumor such as melanoma, head and neck, liver or kidney cancer. The genes are TRBV7-2 and TRBJ2-5, with D perhaps matching TRBD2 (6 bases). The CDR3 coding sequence is TGTGCCAGCAGCTTAAGGGAGGTCCAAGAGACCCAGTACTTC. Translation gives CASSLREVQETQYF.